Below, one TCR beta chain is given with its context. Its antigen remains unidentified. Assay: immunoSEQ multiplex PCR; the TCRdb copy retains only in-frame clones and omits some. The sample has about 120,000 clones, around 85% seen once. With cryopreserved PBMCs as the source, around 2 micrograms of genomic DNA went to TCR beta libraries. This specimen belongs to a study of cytotoxic CD8 clonotypes in ibrutinib-treated CLL. Study at large: Each sample contained, on average, approximately 230,000 productive templates and 94,000 or so productive rearrangements. Study-wide results and caveats: Under treatment, the uncommon public clonotypes either contracted or remained stable.

The sequence was collected from a human donor with chronic lymphocytic leukemia. Material: PBMCs, obtained after 24 months of ibrutinib treatment.

The CDR3 region is CASSQDHVAANTGELFF. In nucleotides, the CDR3 is TGCGCCAGCAGCCAAGATCATGTAGCGGCGAACACCGGGGAGCTGTTTTTT. The J gene is TRBJ2-2, the V gene TRBV4-3; TRBD2 is a possible D gene (6 bases). Germline V lookup: CDR1 LGHNA, CDR2 YSLEER. The CDR3 runs 17 residues. The ends were cut back, 0 bases at V and 0 bases at J, with 11 bases in the middle.